A selection of T cell receptor beta chains follows, all from one sample in a study of shared clonotypes between healthy human individuals. Clones were sequenced by immunoSEQ multiplex PCR, and TCRdb holds only the in-frame ones, with some missing. This table holds nearly 1 million clones, around 80% found once. What was sequenced was memory CD4+ T cells sorted from blood. These receptors were collected from a man aged 18 to 35 in good health. Both conserved end residues are trimmed from each CDR3. The order of the fields is J gene, V gene, CDR3 protein.

j_call: TRBJ2-7
v_call: TRBV7-8
cdr3_aa: ASSLVRQGPYEQY

j_call: TRBJ1-5
v_call: TRBV29-1
cdr3_aa: SVGRGGNQPQH

j_call: TRBJ2-7
v_call: TRBV10-3
cdr3_aa: AISARDYEQY

j_call: TRBJ1-1
v_call: TRBV14
cdr3_aa: ASSLGQNTEAF

j_call: TRBJ2-2
v_call: TRBV6-5
cdr3_aa: ASLPGAAGELF

j_call: TRBJ1-5
v_call: TRBV11-2
cdr3_aa: ASSQDGYSNQPQH

j_call: TRBJ2-3
v_call: TRBV30
cdr3_aa: AWNLFTDTQY

j_call: TRBJ2-2
v_call: TRBV28
cdr3_aa: ASRRGGGAGSTGELF

j_call: TRBJ2-7
v_call: TRBV5-6
cdr3_aa: ASSLRGQGFSRGEQY

j_call: TRBJ1-3
v_call: TRBV6-1
cdr3_aa: ASSERGGFAGNTIY

j_call: TRBJ2-6
v_call: TRBV7-8
cdr3_aa: AGSQGAGANVLT

j_call: TRBJ1-2
v_call: TRBV30
cdr3_aa: AWSVQRVGGYT

j_call: TRBJ1-5
v_call: TRBV6-5
cdr3_aa: ASRAGWGQPQH

j_call: TRBJ2-7
v_call: TRBV27
cdr3_aa: ASSREPGHRYEQY

j_call: TRBJ2-7
v_call: TRBV27
cdr3_aa: ASKGLAGIYEQY

j_call: TRBJ1-6
v_call: TRBV4-1
cdr3_aa: ASSPGGAGVGESSPLH

j_call: TRBJ1-2
v_call: TRBV7-2
cdr3_aa: ASSLDRQIGGYT

j_call: TRBJ1-2
v_call: TRBV20-1
cdr3_aa: SAYLDYGYT

j_call: TRBJ1-6
v_call: TRBV7-3
cdr3_aa: ASSPSAGSPLH

j_call: TRBJ1-2
v_call: TRBV5-1
cdr3_aa: ASSLGLLGFDGYT

j_call: TRBJ2-2
v_call: TRBV9
cdr3_aa: ASSGYSLQSGELF

j_call: TRBJ1-3
v_call: TRBV2
cdr3_aa: ASNQGGAGNTIY

j_call: TRBJ2-3
v_call: TRBV5-1
cdr3_aa: ASSPGPTFGTDTQY

j_call: TRBJ2-5
v_call: TRBV6-4
cdr3_aa: ASSEEEDRPQETQY

j_call: TRBJ2-1
v_call: TRBV7-9
cdr3_aa: ASTLAVLYNEQF

j_call: TRBJ1-3
v_call: TRBV2
cdr3_aa: ASRGTGLLLGNTIY

j_call: TRBJ1-1
v_call: TRBV25-1
cdr3_aa: ASSALSGTAYTEAF

j_call: TRBJ1-5
v_call: TRBV10-3
cdr3_aa: AISQTGDLSNQPQH